One and the same sample provided the 26 T cell receptor beta chains below, sequenced in a study of CD8 T cells in ankylosing spondylitis. TCRdb called the 5' RACE reads again in MiXCR, with one record for every CDR3 protein. The sample has fewer than 250,000 distinct CDR3 sequences; over 9.5% are singletons. Sequenced input: blood, either unsorted or a sorted T cell fraction (not recorded which). The source of these receptors is a male donor with ankylosing spondylitis or in good health (not recorded which).

This clonotype turned up a few times. The chain has TRBV2 and TRBJ2-1, with unresolved D. From germline, CDR1 is SNHLY and CDR2 FYNNEI. This CDR3 contains 11 residues. With 6 bases removed from V and 10 bases from J, the gap between germline ends came to 10 bases. The CDR3 bases are TGTGCCAGCAGCCTGACTCCGGAGCAGTTCTTC. Its protein product is CASSLTPEQFF.

This clonotype was seen a handful of times. The V and J genes are TRBV27 and TRBJ2-3; D gene ambiguous. Germline V gives CDR1 MNHEY, CDR2 SMNVEV (reference sequence). Trimming pared 1 base from V and 0 bases from J, leaving 8 bases between. The CDR3 consists of 15 residues. The CDR3 region is CASSLWSRSTDTQYF. CDR3 nucleotides: TGTGCCAGCAGTTTATGGTCCAGAAGCACAGATACGCAGTATTTT.

The chain joins TRBV10-2 to TRBJ2-3; TRBD2 matches 9 bases. J lost 6 bases, V lost 0 bases, and 13 bases had no gene match. The CDR3 is 18 amino acids. CDR1 and CDR2 (germline): WSHSY, SAAADI. Written as DNA, the CDR3 is TGCGCCAGCAGTGAGTCGAAGTTCGGGGTAGCGGGAGACGATACGCAGTATTTT. Translation gives CASSESKFGVAGDDTQYF.

The chain joins TRBV6-6 to TRBJ1-2; D gene unclear. Germline CDR1 is MNHNY and CDR2 is SVGAGI (reference sequence). The CDR3 runs to 14 residues. With 5 bases removed from V and 10 bases from J, the gap between germline ends came to 20 bases. The CDR3 is CASSPPGTPIDYTF. The DNA of the CDR3 is TGTGCCAGCAGTCCCCCCGGCACTCCTATAGACTACACCTTC.

This rearrangement joins TRBV14 to TRBJ1-3; weak D call: TRBD1 (5 bases). Trimming pared 1 base from V and 5 bases from J, leaving 9 bases between. The CDR3 covers 14 residues. From germline, CDR1 is SGHDN and CDR2 FVKESK. CDR3 bases: TGTGCCAGCAGCCAAGCTCAGGGCCGAAACACCATATATTTT. Residues: CASSQAQGRNTIYF.

Note on this clonotype: With a much larger clone just one base away, this may be a read error. The rearrangement uses TRBV29-1 and TRBJ2-7; D is unclear. The V end lost 6 bases, the J end lost 5 bases, and 11 bases lay between the germline ends. The CDR3 runs to 11 residues. Per germline, CDR1 SQVTM and CDR2 ANQGSEA. CDR3 loop: CSVAEPHEQYF. CDR3 nucleotides: TGCAGCGTCGCCGAGCCCCACGAGCAGTACTTC.

This clonotype was seen ten or more times. The CDR3 region has the DNA TGCGCCAGCAGCTTGGATACAGGCCGCAATCAGCCCCAGCATTTT. Translated, it gives CASSLDTGRNQPQHF. V usage is TRBV5-1 and J usage is TRBJ1-5; possibly TRBD1 for D (5 bases). Germline V gene sequence: CDR1 SGHRS, CDR2 YFSETQ. V lost 0 bases to trimming and J lost 2 bases, with 9 bases between them. The length of the CDR3 is 15 residues.

Concerning this clonotype itself: A much more abundant neighbour one base away suggests this may be a read error. The chain uses TRBV7-2 and TRBJ2-3; the match to TRBD2 covers 7 bases. In germline, CDR1 is SGHTA, CDR2 FQGNSA. The CDR3 consists of 15 residues. In nucleotides, the CDR3 is TGTGCCAGCAGCTTCCTAGCGGATAGCACAGGTACGCAGTATTTT. Translated: CASSFLADSTGTQYF. The full variable domain, rest sourced from reference TRBV7-2 and TRBJ2-3, is GAGVSQSPSNKVTEKGKDVELRCDPISGHTALYWYRQSLGQGLEFLIYFQGNSAPDKSGLPSDRFSAERTGGSVSTLTIQRTQQEDSAVYLCASSFLADSTGTQYFGPGTRLTVL.

Ten or more counts support this clonotype. The V and J genes are TRBV15 and TRBJ1-1; 7 positions agree with TRBD1. CDR3 length: 14 residues. Germline CDR1 is LNHNV and CDR2 is YYDKDF (reference sequence). V gave up 1 base and J gave up 6 bases; unmatched junction bases: 5. CDR3 bases: TGTGCCACCAGCAGAGTACAGGGGACCGCTGAAGCTTTCTTT. Protein sequence: CATSRVQGTAEAFF.

The chain recombines TRBV7-9 with TRBJ2-5; no definite D call. This CDR3 has 13 amino acids. Germline loops: CDR1 SEHNR, CDR2 FQNEAQ (reference sequence). V shed 1 base and J shed 4 bases, with 7 bases lying between them. The CDR3 region has the DNA TGTGCCAGCAGCTTAGTTGAGAGAGAGACCCAGTACTTC. Its translation: CASSLVERETQYF.

This clonotype was found many times. The chain is built from TRBV20-1 and TRBJ2-3; a possible D gene is TRBD1 (6 bases). Trimming removed 5 bases at V and 4 bases at J, with 10 bases between. Germline loops: CDR1 DFQATT, CDR2 SNEGSKA (reference sequence). The CDR3 has 12 amino acids. The CDR3 region has the DNA TGCAGTGCTGGGCAGGGGCCAGATACGCAGTATTTT. Its protein product is CSAGQGPDTQYF.

This chain connects TRBV12-3 or TRBV12-4 to TRBJ1-5; unclear D gene. The CDR3 has 13 amino acids. Trimming took 7 bases from V and 2 from J, leaving 9 bases between them. The DNA of the CDR3 is TGTGCCAGCAAGCTAGGTGGCAATCAGCCCCAGCATTTT. This codes for CASKLGGNQPQHF.

This clonotype appeared a few times. V gene TRBV2 combines with J gene TRBJ2-5; D is possibly TRBD1 (6 bases). The ends were cut back, 3 bases at V and 5 bases at J, with 16 bases in the middle. The length of the CDR3 is 15 residues. Per the germline V gene, CDR1 is SNHLY and CDR2 is FYNNEI. The CDR3 DNA follows: TGTGCCAGCAGTGAGGGCCTAGGCAGGGGCGAGACCCAGTACTTC. Translation gives CASSEGLGRGETQYF.

This clonotype was observed many times. The chain carries TRBV27 and TRBJ2-1; TRBD1 is a possible D gene (6 bases). This CDR3 has 16 amino acids. Germline CDR1 reads MNHEY; CDR2 reads SMNVEV (reference sequence). The V end was cut by 1 base, the J end by 1 base, with 11 bases between. The DNA of the CDR3 is TGTGCCAGCAGTTTATATGGGGGCAGGTCCTACAATGAGCAGTTCTTC. It yields the protein CASSLYGGRSYNEQFF.

This clonotype came up many times. CDR3 in amino acids: CASSSGLAGDPTQYF. The CDR3 DNA sequence: TGTGCCAGCAGTTCCGGACTAGCGGGGGACCCTACGCAGTATTTT. V is TRBV6-5 and J is TRBJ2-3; 13 bases map to TRBD2. The CDR3 runs to 15 residues. Germline CDR1 is MNHEY and CDR2 is SVGAGI. V gave up 4 bases and J gave up 8 bases; unmatched junction bases: 6.

This clonotype was seen ten or more times. The chain uses TRBV21-1 and TRBJ1-5; the table names TRBD1, a call not compared with the DNA. TRBV21-1 constitutes a pseudogene. The CDR3 sequence is 16 residues long. The CDR3 is CASSKDGGRSNQPQHF. The CDR3 region has the DNA TGTGCCAGCAGCAAAGACGGGGGCCGTAGCAATCAGCCCCAGCATTTT.

The chain uses TRBV29-1 and TRBJ1-1; no clear D. Between the trimmed V and J ends, which lost 1 base and 3 bases, there was a span of 12 bases. CDR3 length equals 14 residues. Germline CDR1 SQVTM, CDR2 ANQGSEA. In DNA form, the CDR3 reads TGCAGCGTTGAAGTCCGCGGGGTGTACACTGAAGCTTTCTTT. This translates into CSVEVRGVYTEAFF.

This clonotype was detected ten times or more. The rearrangement links TRBV27 to TRBJ2-7; 7 positions match TRBD1. Unmatched junction bases numbered 5, after V lost 9 bases and J lost 3 bases. Germline V gene data show CDR1 as MNHEY and CDR2 as SMNVEV (reference sequence). The CDR3 totals 12 residues. CDR3 DNA sequence: TGTGCCAGATGGTCAGGGGGCTACGAGCAGTACTTC. This translates into CARWSGGYEQYF.

This clonotype was recorded many times. The rearrangement joins TRBV20-1 to TRBJ1-1; TRBD1 agrees at 8 bases. The CDR3 length is 15 residues. Germline CDR1 and CDR2: DFQATT and SNEGSKA (reference sequence). Germline trimming cut 1 base from V and 0 bases from J; bases unmatched to any gene: 4. The CDR3 is CSARVDRAMNTEAFF. CDR3 DNA sequence: TGCAGTGCTAGAGTGGACAGGGCCATGAACACTGAAGCTTTCTTT.

This clonotype was detected ten times or more. The V and J genes are TRBV3-1 and TRBJ2-3; tentative D call: TRBD2 (5 bases). Germline-derived CDR1 and CDR2 are LGHDT and YNNKEL (reference sequence). Trimming left V 4 bases short and J 7 bases short, with 15 bases between. The CDR3 has 14 residues. CDR3 sequence: CASSPRGGSNTQYF. The CDR3 coding sequence is TGTGCCAGCAGCCCCCGAGGAGGTTCTAATACGCAGTATTTT.

The genes are TRBV18 and TRBJ1-3; TRBD1 is a possible D gene (6 bases). The germline V gene has CDR1 KGHSH and CDR2 LQKENI. The V and J ends lost 4 bases and 5 bases respectively, with 18 bases between them. CDR3 size: 16 residues. The CDR3 reads CASSLLKGEGRNTIYF. The CDR3 DNA reads TGTGCCAGCTCACTTCTCAAGGGGGAAGGCCGAAACACCATATATTTT.

This chain connects TRBV27 to TRBJ2-7; D is possibly TRBD1 or TRBD2 (5 bases each). Trimming cost V 2 bases and J 2 bases, with 16 bases left between them. Germline V CDR1 and CDR2: MNHEY, SMNVEV (reference sequence). The CDR3 totals 16 residues. CDR3: CASSLKFGADPYEQYF. The CDR3 DNA reads as TGTGCCAGCAGTTTAAAATTCGGGGCGGACCCCTACGAGCAGTACTTC.

This clonotype was seen repeatedly, ten times or more. J is TRBJ2-7 and V is TRBV5-1; 7 positions match TRBD2. The V gene's germline CDR1 is SGHRS and CDR2 YFSETQ. There are 16 residues in the CDR3. V lost 3 bases and J lost 5; bases outside the gene matches: 14. DNA of the CDR3: TGCGCCAGCAGCTCAGTACCCTCGGGGGGAGACGACGAGCAGTACTTC. Residues: CASSSVPSGGDDEQYF. The whole variable domain, filled in from reference TRBV5-1 and TRBJ2-7, reads KAGVTQTPRYLIKTRGQQVTLSCSPISGHRSVSWYQQTPGQGLQFLFEYFSETQRNKGNFPGRFSGRQFSNSRSEMNVSTLELGDSALYLCASSSVPSGGDDEQYFGPGTRLTVT.

This clonotype was recorded once. Possible read error: a much larger clone is one base away. The V gene is TRBV3-1, the J gene TRBJ1-4; possible D gene TRBD1, 5 bases. The CDR3 contains 14 residues. CDR1 and CDR2 from the germline V gene are LGHDT and YNNKEL (reference sequence). The V end lost 8 bases, the J end lost 9 bases, and 19 bases lay between the germline ends. The CDR3 DNA sequence: TGTGCCAGCCAGCTTGGGCAGGGCGGACAAAAACTGTTTTTT. Translating gives CASQLGQGGQKLFF. Full variable domain (remainder filled in from reference TRBV3-1 and TRBJ1-4): DTAVSQTPKYLVTQMGNDKSIKCEQNLGHDTMYWYKQDSKKFLKIMFSYNNKELIINETVPNRFSPKSPDKAHLNLHINSLELGDSAVYFCASQLGQGGQKLFFGSGTQLSVL.

This chain uses TRBV14 with TRBJ2-7; 9 positions agree with TRBD2. The CDR3 extends over 14 amino acids. V lost 8 bases and J lost 0; bases outside the gene matches: 5. Per germline, CDR1 SGHDN and CDR2 FVKESK. In DNA form, the CDR3 reads TGTGCCAGCGAGTCTAGCGGGGCCTCCTACGAGCAGTACTTC. Its translation is CASESSGASYEQYF.

Ten or more counts support this clonotype. The CDR3 bases are TGTGCCAGCAGCCGGGGGGGTAGCGGTTCATCCTACAATGAGCAGTTCTTC. Encoded protein: CASSRGGSGSSYNEQFF. The chain has TRBV7-2 and TRBJ2-1, with TRBD2 identical over 8 bases. The germline gives CDR1 SGHTA, CDR2 FQGNSA. V trimming: 5 bases; J trimming: 1 base; junction bases outside the gene matches: 10. The CDR3 spans 17 residues.